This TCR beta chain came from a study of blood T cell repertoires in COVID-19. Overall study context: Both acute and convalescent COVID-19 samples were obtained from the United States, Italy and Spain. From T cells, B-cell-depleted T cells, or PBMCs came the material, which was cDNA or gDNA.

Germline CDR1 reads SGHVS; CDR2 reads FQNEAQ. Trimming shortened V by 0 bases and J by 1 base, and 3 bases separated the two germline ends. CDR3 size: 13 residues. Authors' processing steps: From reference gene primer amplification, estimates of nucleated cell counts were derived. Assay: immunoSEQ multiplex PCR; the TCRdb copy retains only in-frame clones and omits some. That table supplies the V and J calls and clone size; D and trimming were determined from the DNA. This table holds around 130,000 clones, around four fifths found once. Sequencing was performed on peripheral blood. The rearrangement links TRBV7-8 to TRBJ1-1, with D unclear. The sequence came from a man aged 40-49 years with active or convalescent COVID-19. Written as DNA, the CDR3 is TGTGCCAGCAGCTTAGCCGGGAACACTGAAGCTTTCTTT. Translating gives CASSLAGNTEAFF.